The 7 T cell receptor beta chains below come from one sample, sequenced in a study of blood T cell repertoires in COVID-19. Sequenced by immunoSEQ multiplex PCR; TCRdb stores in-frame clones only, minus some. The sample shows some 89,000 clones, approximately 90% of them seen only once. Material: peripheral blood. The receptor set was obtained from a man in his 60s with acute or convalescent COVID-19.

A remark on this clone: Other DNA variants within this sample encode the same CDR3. The CDR3 reads CASSIGDRFFNYGYTF. The CDR3 bases are TGTGCCAGTAGTATAGGCGACAGGTTCTTCAACTATGGCTACACCTTC. The chain employs TRBV19 and TRBJ1-2, with D tentatively TRBD1 (6 bases). V was clipped by 1 base and J by 2 bases, with 14 bases between them. CDR3 length: 16 amino acids. CDR1 LNHDA and CDR2 SQIVND come from the germline V gene (reference sequence).

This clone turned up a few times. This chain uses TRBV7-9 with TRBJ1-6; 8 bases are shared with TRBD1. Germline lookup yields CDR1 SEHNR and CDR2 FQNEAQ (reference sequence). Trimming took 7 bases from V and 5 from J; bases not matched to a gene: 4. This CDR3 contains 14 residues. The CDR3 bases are TGTGCCAGCACCTTGACAGGGGATAATTCACCCCTCCACTTT. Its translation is CASTLTGDNSPLHF.

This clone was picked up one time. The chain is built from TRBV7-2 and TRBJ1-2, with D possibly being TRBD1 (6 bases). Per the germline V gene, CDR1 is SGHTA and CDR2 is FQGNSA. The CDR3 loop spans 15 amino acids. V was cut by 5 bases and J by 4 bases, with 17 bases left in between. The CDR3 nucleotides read TGTGCCAGCAGCCCCTCCGGGGGGGGCGGCTATGGCTACACCTTC. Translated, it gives CASSPSGGGGYGYTF.

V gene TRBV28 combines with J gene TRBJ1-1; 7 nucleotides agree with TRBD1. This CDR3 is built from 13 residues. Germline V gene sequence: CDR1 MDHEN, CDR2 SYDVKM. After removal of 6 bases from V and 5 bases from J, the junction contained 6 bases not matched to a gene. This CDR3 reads CASSRTGGTEAFF. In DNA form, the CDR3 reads TGTGCCAGCAGCAGGACAGGAGGAACTGAAGCTTTCTTT.

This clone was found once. CDR3 region: CASSFDRGTEKLFF. In DNA form, the CDR3 reads TGTGCCAGCAGCTTCGACAGGGGTACTGAAAAACTGTTTTTT. This chain links TRBV7-8 with TRBJ1-4; TRBD1 aligns across 8 bases. The CDR3 covers 14 residues. Germline V gene sequence: CDR1 SGHVS, CDR2 FQNEAQ. The trim removed 3 bases at V and 7 bases at J, leaving 4 bases unmatched.

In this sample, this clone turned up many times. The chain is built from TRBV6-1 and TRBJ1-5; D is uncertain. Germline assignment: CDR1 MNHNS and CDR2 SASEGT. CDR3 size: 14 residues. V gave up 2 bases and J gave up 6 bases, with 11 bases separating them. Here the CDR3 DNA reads TGTGCCAGCAGTGAATTTGGGTCGGGTCAGCCCCAGCATTTT. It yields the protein CASSEFGSGQPQHF.

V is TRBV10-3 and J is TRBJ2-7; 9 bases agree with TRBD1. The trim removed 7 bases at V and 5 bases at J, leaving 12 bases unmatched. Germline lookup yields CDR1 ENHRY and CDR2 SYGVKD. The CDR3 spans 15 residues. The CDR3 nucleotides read TGTGCCATCAAGCATGCCGACAGGGGGAGAGACGAGCAGTACTTC. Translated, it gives CAIKHADRGRDEQYF.